Following are 24 T cell receptor beta chains from one sample sequenced in a study of cytomegalovirus exposure and HLA in healthy donors. The PCR contained 60 Vbeta and 13 Jbeta primers. Assay used: immunoSEQ multiplex PCR; TCRdb lists only in-frame clones, some missing. The sample carries 95,000 to 150,000 clones, over 60% recorded once. Sequenced sample: PBMCs. These receptor sequences come from a human donor in good health.

The chain employs TRBV6-5 and TRBJ1-1, with a tentative D call TRBD1 (5 bases). Germline lookup yields CDR1 MNHEY and CDR2 SVGAGI. The CDR3 is 13 amino acids. V lost 2 bases, J lost 6 bases, and 10 bases lay in between. The CDR3 DNA follows: TGTGCCAGCAGTTACGGGGTCAGGGCTGAAGCTTTCTTT. Its translation is CASSYGVRAEAFF.

The chain uses TRBV27 and TRBJ1-5; no reliable D call. Germline assignment: CDR1 MNHEY and CDR2 SMNVEV (reference sequence). The V gene lost 10 bases and the J gene lost 3 bases, with 16 bases spanning the gap. The CDR3 consists of 14 residues. The CDR3 DNA is TGTGCCATCACGGGAACAGACTACAATCAGCCCCAGCATTTT. It yields the protein CAITGTDYNQPQHF.

The V call is TRBV27, the J call TRBJ2-7; tentative D call: TRBD1 (6 bases). This CDR3 comprises 15 residues. The ends were cut back, 6 bases at V and 2 bases at J, with 17 bases in the middle. Germline assignment: CDR1 MNHEY and CDR2 SMNVEV (reference sequence). CDR3 in amino acids: CASRRGAGDPYEQYF. CDR3 nucleotides: TGTGCCAGCAGACGAGGGGCAGGGGACCCCTACGAGCAGTACTTC.

This clone occurred a few times. The chain has TRBV5-6 and TRBJ1-1, with D tentatively TRBD1 (5 bases). Trimming removed 2 bases at V and 6 bases at J, with 14 bases between. From germline, CDR1 is SGHDT and CDR2 YYEEEE. The CDR3 sequence is 14 residues long. For the CDR3, the DNA is TGTGCCAGCAGCTTAACAACAGGATTACCTGAAGCTTTCTTT. Amino acids: CASSLTTGLPEAFF.

This clone turned up a few times. The V and J genes are TRBV28 and TRBJ2-7; D is possibly TRBD2 (6 bases). This CDR3 contains 15 residues. CDR1 is MDHEN and CDR2 is SYDVKM in the germline V gene. The germline V and J ends were trimmed by 6 bases and 2 bases, with 17 bases remaining between them. The CDR3 DNA reads as TGTGCCAGCAGCCCTCGGGGGAGGCGAGCCTACGAGCAGTACTTC. Its translation: CASSPRGRRAYEQYF.

This rearrangement joins TRBV28 to TRBJ2-1; 12 positions agree with TRBD2. The CDR3 runs to 18 residues. V shed 6 bases and J 4 bases; nucleotides not matched to a gene: 13. Germline V gives CDR1 MDHEN, CDR2 SYDVKM. As DNA, the CDR3 is TGTGCCAGCAGCCTTCTCTCGCTAGCGGGAGGGAAATACAATGAGCAGTTCTTC. It codes for CASSLLSLAGGKYNEQFF.

The chain is built from TRBV11-3 and TRBJ2-7; D gene ambiguous. Trimming took 5 bases from V and 3 from J, leaving 8 bases between them. Looked up from germline, CDR1 is SGHNT and CDR2 is YENEEA. The CDR3 has 12 residues. CDR3 in DNA: TGTGCCAGCAGCGGCCCCCACTACGAGCAGTACTTC. Its translation: CASSGPHYEQYF. Full variable domain (rest looked up from reference TRBV11-3 and TRBJ2-7): EAGVVQSPRYKIIEKKQPVAFWCNPISGHNTLYWYLQNLGQGPELLIRYENEEAVDDSQLPKDRFSAERLKGVDSTLKIQPAELGDSAVYLCASSGPHYEQYFGPGTRLTVT.

This clone was detected only a few times. The chain's CDR3 is CASSGGGYQPQHF. CDR3 DNA sequence: TGTGCCAGCAGTGGAGGGGGCTACCAGCCCCAGCATTTT. This rearrangement joins TRBV28 to TRBJ1-5, with 7 bases aligning to TRBD1. V was pared by 5 bases and J by 7 bases, with 5 bases of the junction left unmatched. Germline values: CDR1 MDHEN, CDR2 SYDVKM. This CDR3 is 13 amino acids long.

J is TRBJ1-3 and V is TRBV19; no clear D. This CDR3 comprises 17 residues. Germline-derived CDR1 and CDR2 are LNHDA and SQIVND (reference sequence). V was pared by 3 bases and J by 8 bases, with 23 bases between. For the CDR3, the DNA is TGTGCCAGTAGTATCCGACCTTGGGTTGCAGGTACGGACACCATATATTTT. Residues: CASSIRPWVAGTDTIYF.

The chain uses TRBV19 and TRBJ1-5, with D possibly being TRBD1 (6 bases). V gave up 4 bases and J gave up 2 bases, with 12 bases separating them. The germline V gene encodes CDR1 LNHDA and CDR2 SQIVND (reference sequence). The CDR3 runs 15 residues. The CDR3 is CASSKTGYGNQPQHF. The CDR3 nucleotides read TGTGCCAGTAGTAAAACAGGGTACGGCAATCAGCCCCAGCATTTT.

The V call is TRBV27, the J call TRBJ2-1, with TRBD1 matching 11 bases. Germline V gene data show CDR1 as MNHEY and CDR2 as SMNVEV (reference sequence). The CDR3 totals 15 residues. J lost 2 bases, V lost 6 bases, and 3 bases had no gene match. DNA for the CDR3: TGTGCCAGCAGGCCGGGACAGGGGGCCTACAATGAGCAGTTCTTC. Its translation: CASRPGQGAYNEQFF.

The chain employs TRBV15 and TRBJ2-6, with a possible D match to TRBD1 (6 bases). The CDR3 sequence is 16 residues long. Germline V lookup: CDR1 LNHNV, CDR2 YYDKDF (reference sequence). V dropped 0 bases and J dropped 4 bases, with 10 bases sitting between them. The CDR3: CATSRDGGDGANVLTF. CDR3 bases: TGTGCCACCAGCAGAGATGGGGGCGACGGGGCCAACGTCCTGACTTTC.

The chain recombines TRBV5-1 with TRBJ2-7, with 8 positions matching TRBD1. The CDR3 runs 14 residues. J was trimmed by 5 bases and V by 1 base; bases with no gene match: 5. Germline CDR1 SGHRS, CDR2 YFSETQ. The CDR3: CASSLSQGAHEQYF. As DNA, the CDR3 is TGCGCCAGCAGCTTGTCCCAGGGGGCCCACGAGCAGTACTTC. Full variable domain (remainder filled in from reference TRBV5-1 and TRBJ2-7): KAGVTQTPRYLIKTRGQQVTLSCSPISGHRSVSWYQQTPGQGLQFLFEYFSETQRNKGNFPGRFSGRQFSNSRSEMNVSTLELGDSALYLCASSLSQGAHEQYFGPGTRLTVT.

The V gene is TRBV15, the J gene TRBJ2-3; TRBD2 might be the D (6 bases). Trimming took off 1 base at V and 1 base at J, with 6 bases between the two ends. CDR3 length: 14 amino acids. CDR1 and CDR2 from the germline V gene are LNHNV and YYDKDF (reference sequence). CDR3: CATSRGGGTDTQYF. The DNA for the CDR3 is TGTGCCACCAGCAGAGGGGGGGGCACAGATACGCAGTATTTT.

V gene TRBV5-4 combines with J gene TRBJ2-7, with TRBD2 matching 8 bases. V shed 3 bases, J shed 1 base, and the junction held 3 bases outside the gene matches. CDR1 SGHNT and CDR2 YYREEE come from the germline V gene (reference sequence). The length of the CDR3 is 14 residues. The CDR3 DNA is TGTGCCAGCAGCTGGGTAGCGGGGTCCTACGAGCAGTACTTC. Translated, it gives CASSWVAGSYEQYF.

The chain joins TRBV11-3 to TRBJ1-3, with no clear D. Germline-derived CDR1 and CDR2 are SGHNT and YENEEA. V lost 0 bases and J 2 bases, leaving 11 bases between the germline ends. This CDR3 is 16 amino acids long. This CDR3 reads CASSLEVSVAGNTIYF. The DNA for the CDR3 is TGTGCCAGCAGCTTAGAGGTGTCAGTGGCTGGAAACACCATATATTTT.

The V call is TRBV11-2, the J call TRBJ1-2; D ambiguous. CDR3 length: 12 amino acids. Germline CDR1 is SGHAT and CDR2 is FQNNGV. Trimming took 8 bases from V and 4 from J, leaving 11 bases between them. CDR3 sequence reads: CASRAGLYGYTF. As DNA, the CDR3 is TGTGCCAGCCGGGCAGGACTCTATGGCTACACCTTC. Looking up the rest from reference TRBV11-2 and TRBJ1-2 gives the full variable domain: EAGVAQSPRYKIIEKRQSVAFWCNPISGHATLYWYQQILGQGPKLLIQFQNNGVVDDSQLPKDRFSAERLKGVDSTLKIQPAKLEDSAVYLCASRAGLYGYTFGSGTRLTVV.

The gene calls are TRBV5-1 and TRBJ1-1; D is uncertain. In germline, CDR1 is SGHRS, CDR2 YFSETQ. The CDR3 sequence is 15 residues long. With 1 base removed from V and 0 bases from J, the gap between germline ends came to 10 bases. CDR3 DNA: TGCGCCAGCAGCTTGAGAACGGAGCTGAACACTGAAGCTTTCTTT. Translating it yields CASSLRTELNTEAFF. The complete variable domain, with remaining parts taken from reference TRBV5-1 and TRBJ1-1, reads KAGVTQTPRYLIKTRGQQVTLSCSPISGHRSVSWYQQTPGQGLQFLFEYFSETQRNKGNFPGRFSGRQFSNSRSEMNVSTLELGDSALYLCASSLRTELNTEAFFGQGTRLTVV.

The CDR3 here is CASSGQTRTINTGELFF. In DNA form, the CDR3 reads TGCGCCAGCAGCGGACAGACAAGGACCATTAACACCGGGGAGCTGTTTTTT. This chain links TRBV5-1 with TRBJ2-2; D possibly corresponds to TRBD1 (6 bases). CDR3 length: 17 residues. CDR1 is SGHRS and CDR2 is YFSETQ in the germline V gene. V dropped 4 bases and J dropped 2 bases, with 18 bases sitting between them.

Of note for this clone: This sample includes further DNA sequences coding for the same CDR3. V and J are TRBV2 and TRBJ2-3; possible D gene TRBD2, 5 bases. CDR1 SNHLY and CDR2 FYNNEI come from the germline V gene. CDR3 length: 18 amino acids. Trimming stripped 2 bases from V and 2 bases from J, with 20 bases between. The CDR3 is CASSEKSTGWGNTDTQYF. The CDR3 DNA is TGTGCCAGCAGTGAAAAATCTACGGGGTGGGGAAACACAGATACGCAGTATTTT.

This chain joins TRBV28 and TRBJ2-2, with a weak D call TRBD2 (5 bases). The germline CDR1 and CDR2 sequences are MDHEN and SYDVKM. Trimming took off 3 bases at V and 8 bases at J, with 13 bases between the two ends. The CDR3 runs 14 residues. This CDR3 is CASSFGGLPGELFF. CDR3 DNA: TGTGCCAGCAGTTTCGGCGGACTCCCTGGGGAGCTGTTTTTT.

The chain couples TRBV7-9 to TRBJ2-7; 8 bases map to TRBD2. V shed 5 bases and J 5 bases; nucleotides not matched to a gene: 14. Germline CDR1 is SEHNR and CDR2 is FQNEAQ (reference sequence). The CDR3 is 16 amino acids. CDR3 amino acids: CASSPAGGQSYHEQYF. CDR3 coding DNA: TGTGCCAGCAGCCCGGCGGGAGGACAGAGCTACCACGAGCAGTACTTC.

The V call is TRBV5-6, the J call TRBJ1-4, with TRBD1 identical over 8 bases. V dropped 3 bases and J dropped 5; count of bases not matched to a gene: 6. Germline CDR1 is SGHDT and CDR2 is YYEEEE. This CDR3 has 15 amino acids. The CDR3 sequence: CASSSPGQANEKLFF. The CDR3 DNA follows: TGTGCCAGCAGCTCCCCGGGACAGGCGAATGAAAAACTGTTTTTT.

The CDR3: CAISGSSGIRHEQFF. Here the CDR3 DNA reads TGTGCCATCAGTGGTAGTAGCGGAATACGCCATGAGCAGTTCTTC. This chain joins TRBV10-3 and TRBJ2-1, with TRBD2 as a possible D gene (6 bases). Germline values: CDR1 ENHRY, CDR2 SYGVKD. V was pared by 4 bases and J by 8 bases, with 18 bases between. This CDR3 is built from 15 residues.